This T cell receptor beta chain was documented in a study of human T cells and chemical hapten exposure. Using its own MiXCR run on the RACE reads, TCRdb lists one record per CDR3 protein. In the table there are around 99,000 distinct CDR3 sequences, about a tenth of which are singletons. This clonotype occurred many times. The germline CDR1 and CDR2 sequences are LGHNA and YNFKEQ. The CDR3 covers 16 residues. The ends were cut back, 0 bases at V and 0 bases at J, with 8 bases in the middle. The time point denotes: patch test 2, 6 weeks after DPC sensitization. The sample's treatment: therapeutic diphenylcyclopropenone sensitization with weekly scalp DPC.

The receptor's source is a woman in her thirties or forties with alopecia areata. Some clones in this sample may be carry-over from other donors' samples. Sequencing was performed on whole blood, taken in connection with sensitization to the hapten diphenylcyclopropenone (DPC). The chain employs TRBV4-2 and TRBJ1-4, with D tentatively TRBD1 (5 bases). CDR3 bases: TGTGCCAGCAGCCAAGAGCAGGGTGCAACTAATGAAAAACTGTTTTTT. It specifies CASSQEQGATNEKLFF.